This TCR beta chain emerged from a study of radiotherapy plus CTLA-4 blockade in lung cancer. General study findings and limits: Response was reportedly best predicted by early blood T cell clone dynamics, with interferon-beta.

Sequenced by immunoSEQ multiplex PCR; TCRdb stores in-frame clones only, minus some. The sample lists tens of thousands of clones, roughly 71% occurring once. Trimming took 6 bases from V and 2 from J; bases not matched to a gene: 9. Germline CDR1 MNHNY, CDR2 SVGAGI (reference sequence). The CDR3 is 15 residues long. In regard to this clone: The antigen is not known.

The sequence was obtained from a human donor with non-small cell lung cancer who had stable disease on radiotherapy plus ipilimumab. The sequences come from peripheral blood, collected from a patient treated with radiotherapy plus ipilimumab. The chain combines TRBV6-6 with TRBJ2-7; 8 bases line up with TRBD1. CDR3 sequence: CASSPRQGSPYEQYF. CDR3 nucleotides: TGTGCCAGCAGCCCCCGACAGGGGTCGCCCTACGAGCAGTACTTC.